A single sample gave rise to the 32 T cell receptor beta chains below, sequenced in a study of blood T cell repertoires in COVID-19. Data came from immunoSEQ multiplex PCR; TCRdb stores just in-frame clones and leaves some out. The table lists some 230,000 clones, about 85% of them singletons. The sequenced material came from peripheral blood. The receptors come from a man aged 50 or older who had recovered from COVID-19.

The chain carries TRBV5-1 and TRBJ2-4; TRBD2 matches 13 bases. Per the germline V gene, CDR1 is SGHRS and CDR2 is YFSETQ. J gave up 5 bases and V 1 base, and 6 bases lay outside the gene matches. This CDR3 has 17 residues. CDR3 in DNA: TGCGCCAGCAGCTTGAACGGACTAGCGGGAGCTCAAAACATTCAGTACTTC. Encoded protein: CASSLNGLAGAQNIQYF.

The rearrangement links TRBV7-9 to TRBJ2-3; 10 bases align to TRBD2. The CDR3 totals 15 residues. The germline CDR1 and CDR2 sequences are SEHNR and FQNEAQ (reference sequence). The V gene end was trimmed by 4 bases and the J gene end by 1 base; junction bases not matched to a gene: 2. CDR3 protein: CASSSGLAGTDTQYF. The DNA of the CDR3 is TGTGCCAGCAGCTCCGGACTAGCGGGCACAGATACGCAGTATTTT.

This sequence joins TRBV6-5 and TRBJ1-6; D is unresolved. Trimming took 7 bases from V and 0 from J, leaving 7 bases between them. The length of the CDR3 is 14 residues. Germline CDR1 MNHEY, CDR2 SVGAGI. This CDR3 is CASTGSSYNSPLHF. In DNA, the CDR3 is TGTGCCAGCACGGGGAGCTCCTATAATTCACCCCTCCACTTT.

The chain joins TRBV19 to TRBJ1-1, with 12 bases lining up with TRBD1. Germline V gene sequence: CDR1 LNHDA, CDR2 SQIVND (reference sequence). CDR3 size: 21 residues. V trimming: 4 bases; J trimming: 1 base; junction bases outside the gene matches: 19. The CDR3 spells CASSKWALGQGTGGRNTEAFF. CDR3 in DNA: TGTGCCAGTAGTAAATGGGCGTTGGGTCAGGGGACAGGGGGCCGGAACACTGAAGCTTTCTTT.

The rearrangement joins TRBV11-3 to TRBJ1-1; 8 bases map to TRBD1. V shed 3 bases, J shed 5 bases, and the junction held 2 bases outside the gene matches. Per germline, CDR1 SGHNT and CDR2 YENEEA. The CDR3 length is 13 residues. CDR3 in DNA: TGTGCCAGCAGCTTCGACAGGGGAACTGAAGCTTTCTTT. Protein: CASSFDRGTEAFF.

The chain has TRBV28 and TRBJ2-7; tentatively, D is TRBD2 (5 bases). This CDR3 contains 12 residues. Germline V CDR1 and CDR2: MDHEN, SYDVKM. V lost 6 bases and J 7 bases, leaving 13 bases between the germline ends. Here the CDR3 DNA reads TGTGCCAGCAGGCGGACCCCGGGGGAGCAGTACTTC. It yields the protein CASRRTPGEQYF.

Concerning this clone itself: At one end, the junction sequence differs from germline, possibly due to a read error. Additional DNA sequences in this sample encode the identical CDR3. The CDR3 nucleotides read TGTGCCAGCAGCTGGGGCGGGGCTTCTCTCCATTTT. This gives the protein CASSWGGASLHF. The chain couples TRBV11-2 to TRBJ1-3; possibly TRBD1 for D (5 bases). The CDR3 is 12 amino acids. Germline CDR1 and CDR2: SGHAT and FQNNGV. The entire variable domain, with the rest obtained from reference TRBV11-2 and TRBJ1-3, is as follows: EAGVAQSPRYKIIEKRQSVAFWCNPISGHATLYWYQQILGQGPKLLIQFQNNGVVDDSQLPKDRFSAERLKGVDSTLKIQPAKLEDSAVYLCASSWGGASLHFGEGSWLTVV.

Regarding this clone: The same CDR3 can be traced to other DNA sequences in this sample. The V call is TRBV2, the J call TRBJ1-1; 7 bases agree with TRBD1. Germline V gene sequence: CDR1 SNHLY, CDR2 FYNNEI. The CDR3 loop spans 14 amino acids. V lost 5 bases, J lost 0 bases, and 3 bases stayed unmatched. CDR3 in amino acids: CASSRGLMNTEAFF. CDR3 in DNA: TGTGCCAGCAGTAGGGGGCTCATGAACACTGAAGCTTTCTTT.

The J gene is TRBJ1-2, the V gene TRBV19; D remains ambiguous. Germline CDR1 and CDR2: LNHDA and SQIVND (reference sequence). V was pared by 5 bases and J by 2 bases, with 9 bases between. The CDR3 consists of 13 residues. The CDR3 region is CASSLNKNYGYTF. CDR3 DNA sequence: TGTGCCAGTAGTTTGAACAAGAACTATGGCTACACCTTC.

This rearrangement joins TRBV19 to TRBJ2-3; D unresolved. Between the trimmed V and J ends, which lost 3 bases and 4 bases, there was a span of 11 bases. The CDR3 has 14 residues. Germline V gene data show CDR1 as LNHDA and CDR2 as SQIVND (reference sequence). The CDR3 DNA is TGTGCCAGTAGTATCGTATTTAATGCAGATACGCAGTATTTT. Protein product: CASSIVFNADTQYF.

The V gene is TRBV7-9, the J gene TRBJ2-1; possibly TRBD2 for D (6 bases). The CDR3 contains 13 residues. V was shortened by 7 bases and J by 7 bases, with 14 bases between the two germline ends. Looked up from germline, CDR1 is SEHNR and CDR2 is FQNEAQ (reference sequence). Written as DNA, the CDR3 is TGTGCCAGCATCAAGGGACGGGAGAATGAGCAGTTCTTC. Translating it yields CASIKGRENEQFF.

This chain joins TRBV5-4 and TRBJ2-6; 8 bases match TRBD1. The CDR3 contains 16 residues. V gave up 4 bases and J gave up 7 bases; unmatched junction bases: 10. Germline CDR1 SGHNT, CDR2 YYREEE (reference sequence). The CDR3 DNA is TGTGCCAGCAGCCCCCGGACAGGGAACCTCGCCAACGTCCTGACTTTC. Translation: CASSPRTGNLANVLTF.

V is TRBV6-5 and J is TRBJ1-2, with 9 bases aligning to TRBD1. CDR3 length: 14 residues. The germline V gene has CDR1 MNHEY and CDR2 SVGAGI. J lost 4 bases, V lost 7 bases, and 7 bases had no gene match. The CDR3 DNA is TGTGCCAGCAATGTGGGGACAGGGCTCTATGGCTACACCTTC. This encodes CASNVGTGLYGYTF.

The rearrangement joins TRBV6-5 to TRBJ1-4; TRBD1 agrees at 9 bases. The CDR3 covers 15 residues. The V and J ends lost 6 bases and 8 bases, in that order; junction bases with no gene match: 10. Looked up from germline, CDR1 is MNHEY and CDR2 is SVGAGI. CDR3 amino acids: CASRQDRGLGEKLFF. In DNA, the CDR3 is TGTGCCAGCAGGCAGGACAGGGGTTTAGGGGAAAAACTGTTTTTT.

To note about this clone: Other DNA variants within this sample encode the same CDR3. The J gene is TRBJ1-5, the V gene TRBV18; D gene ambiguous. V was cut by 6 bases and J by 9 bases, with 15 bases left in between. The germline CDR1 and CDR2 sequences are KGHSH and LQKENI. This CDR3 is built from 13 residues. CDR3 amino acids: CASSPGGPRPQHF. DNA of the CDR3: TGTGCCAGCTCGCCAGGAGGGCCTCGGCCCCAGCATTTT.

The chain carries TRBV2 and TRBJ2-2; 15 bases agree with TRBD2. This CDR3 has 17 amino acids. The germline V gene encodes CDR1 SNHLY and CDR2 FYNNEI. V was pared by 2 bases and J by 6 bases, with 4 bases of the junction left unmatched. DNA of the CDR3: TGTGCCAGCAGTGAACCCTGGACTAGCGGGAGGGCCGGGGAGCTGTTTTTT. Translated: CASSEPWTSGRAGELFF.

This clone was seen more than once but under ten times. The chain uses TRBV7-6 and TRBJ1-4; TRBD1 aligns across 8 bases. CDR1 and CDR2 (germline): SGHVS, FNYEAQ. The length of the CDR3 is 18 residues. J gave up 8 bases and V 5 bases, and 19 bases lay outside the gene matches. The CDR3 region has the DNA TGTGCCAGCAGCCCCCTGTGGTTCGACAGGGGCTGGGGAGAAAAACTGTTTTTT. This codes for CASSPLWFDRGWGEKLFF.

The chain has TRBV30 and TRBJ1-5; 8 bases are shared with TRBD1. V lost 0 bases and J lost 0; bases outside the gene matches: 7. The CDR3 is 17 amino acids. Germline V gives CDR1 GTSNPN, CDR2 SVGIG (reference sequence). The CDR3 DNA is TGTGCCTGGAGTGTTTGGACAGGGACCTATAGCAATCAGCCCCAGCATTTT. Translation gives CAWSVWTGTYSNQPQHF.

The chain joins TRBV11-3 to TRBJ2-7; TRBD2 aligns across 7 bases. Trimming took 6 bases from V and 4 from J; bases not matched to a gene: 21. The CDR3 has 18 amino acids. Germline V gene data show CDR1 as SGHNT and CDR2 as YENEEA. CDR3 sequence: CASSQRDVWIWGLYEQYF. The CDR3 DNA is TGTGCCAGCAGTCAGCGGGACGTCTGGATATGGGGACTTTACGAGCAGTACTTC.

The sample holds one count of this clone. The CDR3 sequence: CASSFSESTDTQYF. CDR3 DNA: TGTGCCAGCAGCTTCTCGGAGAGCACAGATACGCAGTATTTT. The chain links TRBV7-2 to TRBJ2-3; D unclear. Trimming took off 3 bases at V and 0 bases at J, with 7 bases between the two ends. The CDR3 sequence is 14 residues long. CDR1 and CDR2 (germline): SGHTA, FQGNSA.

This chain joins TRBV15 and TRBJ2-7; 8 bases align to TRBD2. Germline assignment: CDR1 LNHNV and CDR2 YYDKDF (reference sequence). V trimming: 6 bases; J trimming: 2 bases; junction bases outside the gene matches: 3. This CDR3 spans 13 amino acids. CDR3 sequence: CATRAGLAYEQYF. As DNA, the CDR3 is TGTGCCACCAGGGCGGGACTAGCCTACGAGCAGTACTTC.

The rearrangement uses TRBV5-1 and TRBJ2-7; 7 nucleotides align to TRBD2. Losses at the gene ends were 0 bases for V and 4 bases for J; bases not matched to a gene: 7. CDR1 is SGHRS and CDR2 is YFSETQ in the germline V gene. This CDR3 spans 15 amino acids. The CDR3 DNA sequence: TGCGCCAGCAGCTTGGCTGCGGGAGCGGTATACGAGCAGTACTTC. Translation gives CASSLAAGAVYEQYF.

CDR3 protein: CASSREQGSPRPQHF. The CDR3 DNA follows: TGTGCCAGTAGTAGGGAGCAGGGGTCGCCCCGACCCCAGCATTTT. V usage is TRBV19 and J usage is TRBJ1-5, with a weak D call TRBD1 (6 bases). The CDR3 totals 15 residues. Germline V gene lookup returns CDR1 LNHDA and CDR2 SQIVND (reference sequence). The ends were cut back, 4 bases at V and 10 bases at J, with 20 bases in the middle.

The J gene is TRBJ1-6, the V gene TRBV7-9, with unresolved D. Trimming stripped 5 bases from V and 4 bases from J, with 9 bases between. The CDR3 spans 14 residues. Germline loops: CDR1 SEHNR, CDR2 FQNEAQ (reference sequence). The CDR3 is CASSPGGYNSPLHF. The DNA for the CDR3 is TGTGCCAGCAGCCCCGGCGGGTATAATTCACCCCTCCACTTT.

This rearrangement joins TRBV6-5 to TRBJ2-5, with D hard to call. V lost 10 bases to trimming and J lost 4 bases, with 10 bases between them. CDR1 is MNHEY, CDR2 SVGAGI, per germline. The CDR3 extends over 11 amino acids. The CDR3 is CATGFSETQYF. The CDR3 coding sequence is TGTGCCACCGGGTTTTCAGAGACCCAGTACTTC.

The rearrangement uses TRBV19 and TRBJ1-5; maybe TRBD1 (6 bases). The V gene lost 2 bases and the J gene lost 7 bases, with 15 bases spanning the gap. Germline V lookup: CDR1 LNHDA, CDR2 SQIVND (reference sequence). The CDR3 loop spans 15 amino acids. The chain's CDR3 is CASSIPNRVGQPQHF. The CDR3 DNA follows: TGTGCCAGTAGTATACCAAACAGGGTTGGCCAGCCCCAGCATTTT.

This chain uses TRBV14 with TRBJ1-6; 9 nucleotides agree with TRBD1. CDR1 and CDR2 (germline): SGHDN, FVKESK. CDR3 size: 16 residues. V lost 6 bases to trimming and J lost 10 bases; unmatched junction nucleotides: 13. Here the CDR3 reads CASRRAGTGYGSPLHF. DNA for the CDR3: TGTGCCAGCAGACGCGCCGGGACAGGGTATGGATCACCCCTCCACTTT.

This CDR3 reads CASSARDRGGRALHF. DNA for the CDR3: TGTGCCAGTAGTGCCCGGGACCGGGGAGGTAGGGCCCTCCACTTT. V gene TRBV19 combines with J gene TRBJ1-6, with D maybe TRBD1 (5 bases). The V end was cut by 5 bases, the J end by 14 bases, with 22 bases between. Germline loops: CDR1 LNHDA, CDR2 SQIVND (reference sequence). The CDR3 is 15 amino acids.

The CDR3 DNA sequence: TGTGCCACCTCCTTTGGTGGAGGGGTTGGGAATCAGCCCCAGCATTTT. Its translation is CATSFGGGVGNQPQHF. The chain uses TRBV24-1 and TRBJ1-5, with D possibly being TRBD1 (5 bases). The CDR3 has 16 amino acids. Between the trimmed V and J ends, which lost 9 bases and 4 bases, there was a span of 21 bases. CDR1 is KGHDR and CDR2 is SFDVKD in the germline V gene.

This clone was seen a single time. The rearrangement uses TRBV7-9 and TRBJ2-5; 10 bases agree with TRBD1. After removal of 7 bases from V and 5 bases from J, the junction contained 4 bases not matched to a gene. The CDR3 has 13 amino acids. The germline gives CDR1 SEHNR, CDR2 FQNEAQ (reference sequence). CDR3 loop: CASIRTGGETQYF. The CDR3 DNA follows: TGTGCCAGCATCAGGACAGGGGGGGAGACCCAGTACTTC.

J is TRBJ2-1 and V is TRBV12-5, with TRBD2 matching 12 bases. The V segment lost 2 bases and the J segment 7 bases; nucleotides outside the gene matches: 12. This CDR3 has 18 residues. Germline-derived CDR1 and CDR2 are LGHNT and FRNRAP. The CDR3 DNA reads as TGTGCTAGTGGTTTGTCGACTAGCGGGGGCGGGTCTGGAAATGAGCAGTTCTTC. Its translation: CASGLSTSGGGSGNEQFF.

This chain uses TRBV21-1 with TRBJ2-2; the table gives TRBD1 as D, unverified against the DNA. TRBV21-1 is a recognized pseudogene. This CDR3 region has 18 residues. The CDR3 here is CASSPQGWTAKNTGELFF. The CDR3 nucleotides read TGTGCCAGCAGCCCGCAAGGGTGGACAGCCAAGAACACCGGGGAGCTGTTTTTT.